This T cell receptor (beta chain) comes out of a study of blood T cell repertoires in COVID-19. Study background: Samples came from the United States, Italy and Spain, spanning acute and convalescent COVID-19. From T cells, B-cell-depleted T cells, or PBMCs came the material, which was cDNA or gDNA.

Self-reported history from a screening survey and questionnaire set each donor's cohort. Either two negative PCRs, clearance, or symptom resolution qualified Cohort 3 donors as recovered. The CDR3 covers 15 residues. The germline V gene has CDR1 SGDLS and CDR2 YYNGEE. V gave up 3 bases and J gave up 4 bases; unmatched junction bases: 7. Produced via immunoSEQ multiplex PCR; TCRdb's table is partial and in-frame only. The sample has a few hundred thousand clones, 80% to 90% seen once; the top ten hold approximately 1%. Sequencing used PBMCs or T cells enriched from blood (not recorded which). V gene TRBV9 combines with J gene TRBJ1-1; TRBD1 aligns across 9 bases. The receptor was derived from a man aged 18 to 35 who had recovered from COVID-19. The CDR3 coding sequence is TGTGCCAGCAGCGCGGGGGGACAGGGCTTCACTGAAGCTTTCTTT. Translating it yields CASSAGGQGFTEAFF.